A single sample is the source of the 25 T cell receptor beta chains below, sequenced in a study of T cells in Graves' hyperthyroidism and ophthalmopathy. RNA transcripts were the template for amplifying TCR beta CDR3 regions. TCR CDR3 regions were first amplified by RT-PCR with HTBI primers. Each CDR3 protein gets one entry after TCRdb re-called the multiplex PCR reads with MiXCR. The sample lists almost 600,000 distinct CDR3 sequences, approximately 44% occurring once. The sample taken for sequencing was peripheral blood or thyroid tissue (not recorded which). These receptors all come from a woman between 18 and 29 years old with Graves' hyperthyroidism.

The rearrangement joins TRBV5-1 to TRBJ2-5, with D hard to call. Trimming left V 4 bases short and J 11 bases short, with 21 bases between. This CDR3 is built from 14 residues. Per the germline V gene, CDR1 is SGHRS and CDR2 is YFSETQ. The CDR3 sequence: CASSPTKGTDTQYF. CDR3 nucleotides: TGCGCCAGCAGCCCAACCAAGGGCACAGATACGCAGTACTTC.

V is TRBV6-6 and J is TRBJ2-7; 11 bases fit TRBD2. CDR1 and CDR2 from the germline V gene are MNHNY and SVGAGI (reference sequence). The J segment lost 6 bases and the V segment lost 4 bases, leaving 5 bases of the junction unmatched. This CDR3 contains 14 residues. The CDR3 coding sequence is TGTGCCAGCAGTTTACTAGCGGGAGTTCCCGAGCAGTACTTC. It is translated as CASSLLAGVPEQYF.

At least ten counts were recorded for this clonotype. V is TRBV4-3 and J is TRBJ2-5; D is ambiguous. Germline V gene data show CDR1 as LGHNA and CDR2 as YSLEER. The CDR3 is 15 residues long. Between the trimmed V and J ends, which lost 2 bases and 5 bases, there was a span of 15 bases. CDR3 in amino acids: CASSQSKAGLETQYF. In nucleotides, the CDR3 is TGCGCCAGCAGCCAAAGTAAGGCAGGATTGGAGACCCAGTACTTC.

For the CDR3, the DNA is TGTGCCATCAGCTCCGGGACAGGGGGTTGGAATGAGCAGTTCTTC. Translation: CAISSGTGGWNEQFF. The chain combines TRBV10-3 with TRBJ2-7; 11 nucleotides match TRBD1. Gene TRBJ2-1 matches the end of the DNA better, so the J call may be wrong. The length of the CDR3 is 15 residues. The germline V gene has CDR1 ENHRY and CDR2 SYGVKD.

This clonotype occurred many times. This chain uses TRBV15 with TRBJ2-5; tentatively, D is TRBD2 (5 bases). CDR1 LNHNV and CDR2 YYDKDF come from the germline V gene (reference sequence). This CDR3 contains 15 residues. Trimming shortened V by 0 bases and J by 5 bases, and 13 bases separated the two germline ends. CDR3 bases: TGTGCCACCAGCAGAGACCGCGCCCGAGGGGAGACCCAGTACTTC. Encoded protein: CATSRDRARGETQYF.

This clonotype turned up a few times. The chain uses TRBV11-3 and TRBJ2-2, with D uncertain. The CDR3 is made up of 15 amino acids. Trimming removed 2 bases from V and 5 bases from J, with 12 bases in between. CDR1 is SGHNT and CDR2 is YENEEA in the germline V gene. CDR3 region: CASSLTPGTTGELFF. DNA for the CDR3: TGTGCCAGCAGCTTAACCCCAGGAACGACCGGGGAGCTGTTTTTT.

The J gene is TRBJ2-1, the V gene TRBV10-3, with 12 bases aligning to TRBD2. The CDR3 runs to 16 residues. Per the germline V gene, CDR1 is ENHRY and CDR2 is SYGVKD. V was clipped by 6 bases and J by 5 bases; unmatched bases: 8. The CDR3, as DNA: TGTGCCATCAGCGCACTAGCGGGAGGACATAACAATGAGCAGTTCTTC. Its protein product is CAISALAGGHNNEQFF.

This clonotype was seen only a few times. V is TRBV7-6 and J is TRBJ2-7; possibly TRBD1 for D (6 bases). The J call may be incorrect, as the DNA end agrees better with TRBJ2-1. This CDR3 is built from 14 residues. The germline gives CDR1 SGHVS, CDR2 FNYEAQ. CDR3 region: CASSPSGGVGEQFF. In nucleotides, the CDR3 is TGTGCCAGCAGCCCCAGTGGGGGCGTGGGTGAGCAGTTCTTC.

The J gene is TRBJ1-5, the V gene TRBV29-1; 7 nucleotides match TRBD1. J lost 2 bases, V lost 4 bases, and 8 bases had no gene match. Germline CDR1 SQVTM, CDR2 ANQGSEA. There are 15 residues in the CDR3. The CDR3 region is CSVVLTGDGNQPQHF. Here the CDR3 DNA reads TGCAGCGTTGTTTTAACAGGGGACGGCAATCAGCCCCAGCATTTT.

This clonotype was seen repeatedly, ten times or more. V is TRBV6-5 and J is TRBJ1-2; D is unresolved. Trimming pared 3 bases from V and 4 bases from J, leaving 21 bases between. The CDR3 has 17 amino acids. Germline-derived CDR1 and CDR2 are MNHEY and SVGAGI. CDR3 in DNA: TGTGCCAGCAGTTATCGGGAAGGAGGGAGCGTGGGCTATGGCTACACCTTC. It encodes CASSYREGGSVGYGYTF.

This clonotype was seen at least ten times. The chain is built from TRBV4-1 and TRBJ2-5; 10 positions agree with TRBD2. With V trimmed by 1 base and J by 1 base, 6 bases remained unmatched. Germline V gene data show CDR1 as MGHRA and CDR2 as YSYEKL. The CDR3 consists of 17 residues. CDR3 amino acids: CASSQGSSGRLQETQYF. In DNA form, the CDR3 reads TGCGCCAGCAGCCAAGGGTCTAGCGGGAGACTCCAAGAGACCCAGTACTTC.

The gene calls are TRBV7-9 and TRBJ2-7, with D perhaps matching TRBD1 or TRBD2 (5 bases each). Germline V lookup: CDR1 SEHNR, CDR2 FQNEAQ (reference sequence). This CDR3 contains 16 residues. Trimming left V 5 bases short and J 1 base short, with 18 bases between. The CDR3 sequence: CASSQVIRDGSYEQYF. For the CDR3, the DNA is TGTGCCAGCAGCCAAGTAATACGGGACGGATCCTACGAGCAGTACTTC.

Ten or more counts support this clonotype. The chain joins TRBV10-3 to TRBJ2-7; 11 bases align to TRBD2. This CDR3 region has 18 residues. The ends lost 5 bases at V and 3 bases at J; junction bases unmatched: 15. Germline-derived CDR1 and CDR2 are ENHRY and SYGVKD. The CDR3 loop is CAISKAGTSGKVFYEQYF. The DNA of the CDR3 is TGTGCCATCAGTAAGGCCGGGACTAGCGGAAAGGTTTTCTACGAGCAGTACTTC.

This chain connects TRBV12-3 or TRBV12-4 to TRBJ2-2; D is uncertain. The CDR3 loop spans 15 amino acids. V gave up 1 base and J gave up 4 bases, with 10 bases separating them. The CDR3 loop reads CASSLVGSGTGELFF. CDR3 DNA sequence: TGTGCCAGCAGTTTAGTAGGGTCGGGCACCGGGGAGCTGTTTTTT.

At least ten counts were recorded for this clonotype. One end of the junction is discordant with germline, which a read error may explain. This chain links TRBV24-1 with TRBJ2-7, with D unclear. The germline CDR1 and CDR2 sequences are KGHDR and SFDVKD. CDR3 length equals 16 residues. The CDR3 sequence is CATGDLQTANPYEQYF. DNA for the CDR3: TGTGCCACCGGTGATTTGCAGACCGCCAATCCCTACGAGCAGTACTTC.

There are many counts of this clonotype. The chain recombines TRBV5-1 with TRBJ2-7; TRBD1 matches at 10 bases. The germline V gene has CDR1 SGHRS and CDR2 YFSETQ. Unmatched junction bases numbered 13, after V lost 6 bases and J lost 4 bases. The CDR3 sequence is 16 residues long. The chain's CDR3 is CASKPGTGALGYEQYF. For the CDR3, the DNA is TGCGCCAGCAAGCCGGGGACAGGGGCCCTGGGGTACGAGCAGTACTTC.

A remark on this clonotype: It may be a read error: a sequence one base away is much more abundant. This chain links TRBV5-4 with TRBJ2-5; TRBD2 matches 8 bases. Per germline, CDR1 SGHNT and CDR2 YYREEE (reference sequence). The CDR3 length is 15 residues. CDR3 sequence: CASSLLAGNQEAQYF. The CDR3 DNA reads as TGTGCCAGCAGCTTGTTAGCGGGAAACCAAGAGGCCCAGTACTTC.

At least ten counts were recorded for this clonotype. The rearrangement joins TRBV2 to TRBJ1-1; maybe TRBD1 (6 bases). Per the germline V gene, CDR1 is SNHLY and CDR2 is FYNNEI. V was cut by 6 bases and J by 1 base, with 15 bases left in between. CDR3 size: 15 residues. CDR3 amino acids: CASRGWATGNTEAFF. The CDR3 nucleotides read TGTGCCAGCAGGGGGTGGGCGACAGGGAACACTGAAGCTTTCTTT.

There are many counts of this clonotype. V usage is TRBV24-1 and J usage is TRBJ1-1; 7 nucleotides match TRBD1. V shed 4 bases, J shed 9 bases, and the junction held 13 bases outside the gene matches. Germline lookup yields CDR1 KGHDR and CDR2 SFDVKD. CDR3 length: 15 residues. CDR3 DNA: TGTGCCACCAGTGACAGCACAGGGGTCAATAGTAAAGCTTTCTTT. Residues: CATSDSTGVNSKAFF.

At least ten counts were recorded for this clonotype. The gene calls are TRBV29-1 and TRBJ1-2; D unclear. The CDR3 totals 12 residues. Germline CDR1 SQVTM, CDR2 ANQGSEA. Between the trimmed V and J ends, which lost 1 base and 3 bases, there was a span of 6 bases. The CDR3 reads CSVEAQHYGYTF. In nucleotides, the CDR3 is TGCAGCGTTGAAGCCCAGCACTATGGCTACACCTTC.

The CDR3 DNA is TGTGCCAGTAGTATATTTGATAGCAATCAGCCCCAGCATTTT. This translates into CASSIFDSNQPQHF. The gene calls are TRBV19 and TRBJ1-5; D is unclear. The CDR3 loop spans 14 amino acids. V was trimmed by 2 bases and J by 0 bases, leaving 5 bases between them. Per germline, CDR1 LNHDA and CDR2 SQIVND (reference sequence).

This CDR3 reads CSATIGQGSMNTIYF. The DNA of the CDR3 is TGCAGTGCTACGATAGGACAGGGGTCCATGAACACCATATATTTT. The V call is TRBV20-1, the J call TRBJ1-3; 9 nucleotides match TRBD1. The J segment lost 7 bases and the V segment lost 4 bases, leaving 11 bases of the junction unmatched. Germline values: CDR1 DFQATT, CDR2 SNEGSKA (reference sequence). This CDR3 region has 15 residues.

As to this clonotype: One junction end does not reproduce the germline sequence, and a read error may be involved. The V call is TRBV5-1, the J call TRBJ2-7, with D perhaps TRBD1 or TRBD2 (5 bases each). The CDR3 runs 17 residues. The germline V gene encodes CDR1 SGHRS and CDR2 YFSETQ. For the CDR3, the DNA is TGCGCCAGCAGCTTGGCCGGTAGAGGGGAAATCGGCTACGTGCAGTACTTC. Its protein is CASSLAGRGEIGYVQYF.

This clonotype was observed many times. This chain uses TRBV20-1 with TRBJ2-7; TRBD1 matches 7 bases. The CDR3 has 14 amino acids. CDR1 and CDR2 (germline): DFQATT, SNEGSKA (reference sequence). V was pared by 2 bases and J by 5 bases, with 9 bases of the junction left unmatched. CDR3 DNA: TGCAGTGCTAGACGACAGGGCTTTATCCACGAGCAGTACTTC. Translated: CSARRQGFIHEQYF.

Points on this clonotype: A much more abundant neighbour one base away suggests this may be a read error. J is TRBJ1-5 and V is TRBV2; perhaps TRBD1 as D (5 bases). Germline lookup yields CDR1 SNHLY and CDR2 FYNNEI. This CDR3 is built from 12 residues. The CDR3 is CASQRGDQTQHF. In DNA form, the CDR3 reads TGTGCCAGCCAGAGAGGGGATCAGACCCAGCATTTT. Using reference TRBV2 and TRBJ1-5 for the parts outside the CDR3, the full variable domain is EPEVTQTPSHQVTQMGQEVILRCVPISNHLYFYWYRQILGQKVEFLVSFYNNEISEKSEIFDDQFSVERPDGSNFTLKIRSTKLEDSAMYFCASQRGDQTQHFGDGTRLSIL.